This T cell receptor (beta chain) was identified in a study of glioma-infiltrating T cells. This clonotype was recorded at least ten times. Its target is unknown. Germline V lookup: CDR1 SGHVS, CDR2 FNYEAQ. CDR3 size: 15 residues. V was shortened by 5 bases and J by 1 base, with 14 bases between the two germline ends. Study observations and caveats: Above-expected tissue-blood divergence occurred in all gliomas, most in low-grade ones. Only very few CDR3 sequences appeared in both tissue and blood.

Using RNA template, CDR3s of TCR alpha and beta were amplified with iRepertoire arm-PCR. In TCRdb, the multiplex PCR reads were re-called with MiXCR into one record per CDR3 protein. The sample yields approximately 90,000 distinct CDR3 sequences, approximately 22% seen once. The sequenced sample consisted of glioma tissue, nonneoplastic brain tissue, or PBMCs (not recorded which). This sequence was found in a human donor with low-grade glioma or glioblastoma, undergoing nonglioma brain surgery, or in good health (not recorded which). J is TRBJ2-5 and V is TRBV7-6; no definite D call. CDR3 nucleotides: TGTGCCAGCAGCCCCGGCATAGGTGTCCAAGAGACCCAGTACTTC. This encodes CASSPGIGVQETQYF.